Listed below are T cell receptor beta chains from one sample, sequenced in a study of blood T cell repertoires in COVID-19. This table comes from immunoSEQ multiplex PCR, and its TCRdb copy is limited to in-frame clones, with some not included. The sample gives tens of thousands of clones, roughly 87% of which show up once; roughly 15% is in the top ten. The sequenced sample was peripheral blood. All receptors derive from a male donor with acute or convalescent COVID-19. CDR3s include the opening cysteine and the closing phenylalanine or tryptophan. The order of the fields is V gene, clone size, J gene, D gene, CDR3 DNA, CDR3 protein. D genes are given only for firm matches. Rows may omit the clone size; those that give it use once, few, many or a size class.

>TRBV15|NA|TRBJ1-2|TRBD1
TGTGCCACCAGCAGGCTCTGGACAGGGTTGGTGAACTATGGCTACACCTTC
CATSRLWTGLVNYGYTF
>TRBV7-2|NA|TRBJ1-2|TRBD1
TGTGCCAGCAGCCCCAGGACAGGGACCAACTATGGCTACACCTTC
CASSPRTGTNYGYTF
>TRBV5-5|NA|TRBJ2-5|TRBD2
TGTGCCAGCAGCTCCATGACTAGCGGGGGGAAAGAGACCCAGTACTTC
CASSSMTSGGKETQYF
>TRBV28|NA|TRBJ1-5|NA
TGTGCCAGCAGTTACTCGATTCAGCCCCAGCATTTT
CASSYSIQPQHF
>TRBV5-1|NA|TRBJ1-4|NA
TGCGCCAGCACTCAAGGGGGGGCTAATGAAAAACTGTTTTTT
CASTQGGANEKLFF
>TRBV9|NA|TRBJ1-1|NA
TGTGCCAGCAGCGTAGCTCCGCGGTCCGCTGAAGCTTTCTTT
CASSVAPRSAEAFF
>TRBV10-3|NA|TRBJ2-3|NA
TGTGCCATCAGTGAAGGTGGCGGGGGCACAGATACGCAGTATTTT
CAISEGGGGTDTQYF
>TRBV14|NA|TRBJ1-6|TRBD1
TGTGCCAGCAGCCAACTACAGGGGGCTTATTCACCCCTCCACTTT
CASSQLQGAYSPLHF
>TRBV5-6|once|TRBJ1-5|NA
TGTGCCAGCAGCTCGCGGGGCCTGGGGAGCAATCAGCCCCAGCATTTT
CASSSRGLGSNQPQHF
>TRBV10-1|NA|TRBJ2-1|TRBD1
TGCGCCAGCAGCGGACAGGGGGTCGTATCCTACAATGAGCAGTTCTTC
CASSGQGVVSYNEQFF
>TRBV5-4|NA|TRBJ2-4|TRBD1
TGTGCCAGCAGCCCACTAAACAGGGGCCTAGCCAAAAACATTCAGTACTTC
CASSPLNRGLAKNIQYF
>TRBV7-9|once|TRBJ1-2|NA
TGTGCCAGCAGCTTTCCAGTTGAGGTATATGGCTACACCTTC
CASSFPVEVYGYTF
>TRBV5-4|NA|TRBJ1-4|TRBD1
TGTGCCAGCAGCTTGAAGGACAGGGGCGCGGCGGGTGAAAAACTGTTTTTT
CASSLKDRGAAGEKLFF
>TRBV19|NA|TRBJ2-6|NA
TGTGCCAGTACATCCCAGCGGTTGAGCTCTGGGGCCAACGTCCTGACTTTC
CASTSQRLSSGANVLTF
>TRBV7-2|NA|TRBJ1-5|NA
TGTGCCAGCAGCTCAGGACAGATCAATCAGCCCCAGCATTTT
CASSSGQINQPQHF
>TRBV13|few|TRBJ2-1|NA
TGTGCCAGCAGCTTAGGGACAAACTCCTACAATGAGCAGTTCTTC
CASSLGTNSYNEQFF
>TRBV4-2|NA|TRBJ2-7|TRBD1
TGTGCCAGCAGCCAAGAAGTTGGCAGGGGGAGTTACGAGCAGTACTTC
CASSQEVGRGSYEQYF
>TRBV28|NA|TRBJ1-2|TRBD1
TGTGCCAGCAGTTTGGGACAGGGGTCCCCACCCTATGGCTACACCTTC
CASSLGQGSPPYGYTF
>TRBV9|NA|TRBJ1-1|NA
TGTGCCAGCAGCCCCCACAAAGCAGGGTCATCGCGTTCGAACACTGAAGCTTTCTTT
CASSPHKAGSSRSNTEAFF
>TRBV14|few|TRBJ2-7|NA
TGTGCCAGCAGCCAAGTGGAGGGGGCGGTATACGAGCAGTACTTC
CASSQVEGAVYEQYF
>TRBV10-3|NA|TRBJ2-1|NA
TGTGCCATCAGGCCCGGGATGAGCGACAATGAGCAGTTCTTC
CAIRPGMSDNEQFF
>TRBV25-1|NA|TRBJ2-5|NA
TGTGCCAGCAGTGAACCCCAGCGAGGGATAGAGACCCAGTACTTC
CASSEPQRGIETQYF
>TRBV30|NA|TRBJ1-1|TRBD1
TGTGCCTGGAGTGTTCGGACAGGGGGGTACACTGAAGCTTTCTTT
CAWSVRTGGYTEAFF
>TRBV18|NA|TRBJ2-1|NA
TGTGCCAGCTCAGAAGACAGGTTCGGCCTTTTCTTC
CASSEDRFGLFF
>TRBV7-9|NA|TRBJ1-2|TRBD1
TGTGCCAGCAGCTTGTCCGGGACAGGTGACCGATCTGGGTATGGCTACACCTTC
CASSLSGTGDRSGYGYTF
>TRBV9|NA|TRBJ1-4|NA
TGTGCCAGCAGCGTGGGGGACTCTAGTAATGAAAAACTGTTTTTT
CASSVGDSSNEKLFF
>TRBV30|NA|TRBJ1-6|TRBD1
TGTGCCTGGTCGGGACAGGGTGGCACCTATAATTCACCCCTCCACTTT
CAWSGQGGTYNSPLHF
>TRBV28|NA|TRBJ1-4|NA
TGTGCCAGCAGTTTAGTGCCAGGGGCCGGTGAAAAACTGTTTTTT
CASSLVPGAGEKLFF
>TRBV7-3|NA|TRBJ2-3|NA
TGTGCCAGCAGCCCAAACGCGGCAGGGGTCACAGATACGCAGTATTTT
CASSPNAAGVTDTQYF
>TRBV30|NA|TRBJ2-1|TRBD1
TGTGCCTGGGGACAGGGGGGGTACAATGAGCAGTTCTTC
CAWGQGGYNEQFF
>TRBV6-2/TRBV6-3|NA|TRBJ2-1|NA
TGTGCCAGCAGCCTGGGACAAAGTGAGCAGTTCTTC
CASSLGQSEQFF
>TRBV19|NA|TRBJ1-5|TRBD1
TGTGCCAGTAGTATCACAGGGGGCAATCAGCCCCAGCATTTT
CASSITGGNQPQHF
>TRBV6-5|once|TRBJ2-7|NA
TGTGCCAGCAGCAAAGGGACACCCCGGTTCTACGAGCAGTACTTC
CASSKGTPRFYEQYF
>TRBV3-1/TRBV3-2|NA|TRBJ2-5|NA
TGTGCCAGCAGCCAAGACTCCCTGTACCAAGAGACCCAGTACTTC
CASSQDSLYQETQYF
>TRBV19|NA|TRBJ2-3|TRBD1
TGTGCCAGTAGTCCCTCTATCCCATACAGGGGCTCCCCCTTCACAGATACGCAGTATTTT
CASSPSIPYRGSPFTDTQYF
>TRBV6-5|NA|TRBJ1-6|NA
TGTGCCAGCAGTCCACGACGGGGGGATTCACCCCTCCACTTT
CASSPRRGDSPLHF
>TRBV7-9|NA|TRBJ2-7|NA
TGTGCCAGCAGCTCCCGAAGGGGAAGGGCGGGGCCTTACGAGCAGTACTTC
CASSSRRGRAGPYEQYF
>TRBV21-1|NA|TRBJ2-5|NA
TGTGCCAGCAGCAAATTGGCGACAGGGTATGTTTGGGAGACCCAGTACTTC
CASSKLATGYVWETQYF
>TRBV5-1|NA|TRBJ1-2|TRBD1
TGCGCCAGCCGGGACAGGGTGCAATTCTATGGCTACACCTTC
CASRDRVQFYGYTF
>TRBV5-6|NA|TRBJ2-5|TRBD1
TGTGCCAGCAGCTCATACAGGGGTCTCCAAGAGACCCAGTACTTC
CASSSYRGLQETQYF
>TRBV6-5|NA|TRBJ1-1|NA
TGTGCCAGCAGTAACGACGGAGACCCTAACACTGAAGCTTTCTTT
CASSNDGDPNTEAFF
>TRBV5-1|NA|TRBJ1-2|NA
TGCGCCAGCAAGCCCGGGGGGGGCGTCTATGGCTACACCTTC
CASKPGGGVYGYTF
>TRBV5-4|NA|TRBJ2-2|TRBD2
TGTGCCAGCAGCGCCGGGACTAGTGTGGTCGGGGAGCTGTTTTTT
CASSAGTSVVGELFF
>TRBV7-2|NA|TRBJ1-2|TRBD1
TGTGCCAGCAGTCACAGGGGGGGTGGCTACACCTTC
CASSHRGGGYTF
>TRBV27|NA|TRBJ2-3|TRBD1
TGTGCCACCCGTCCAGGGGGAAGCACAGATACGCAGTATTTT
CATRPGGSTDTQYF
>TRBV5-1|NA|TRBJ2-7|TRBD2
TGCGCCAGCAGACAAGTTACTCCGGGGGGCTACGAGCAGTACTTC
CASRQVTPGGYEQYF
>TRBV5-1|once|TRBJ2-5|NA
TGCGCCAGCAGCTTGGACTTGGAGACCCAGTACTTC
CASSLDLETQYF
>TRBV29-1|NA|TRBJ1-5|TRBD1
TGCAGCGTTGAAAAAGGGGGCGGCGGGCCCCAGCATTTT
CSVEKGGGGPQHF
>TRBV3-1/TRBV3-2|NA|TRBJ1-3|NA
TGTGCCAGCCGGGGGGGGCCGAGCTCTGGAAACACCATATATTTT
CASRGGPSSGNTIYF
>TRBV6-5|NA|TRBJ1-5|NA
TGTGCCAGCAGTTACTCCCCCGGGGATCAGCCCCAGCATTTT
CASSYSPGDQPQHF
>TRBV4-1|NA|TRBJ1-2|TRBD1
TGCGCCAGCAGCCAAGATTACTGGACAGGTTCTAACTATGGCTACACCTTC
CASSQDYWTGSNYGYTF
>TRBV3-1/TRBV3-2|NA|TRBJ2-7|NA
TGTGCCAGCAGCCCCTCGGACACGCCGGCCGAGCAGTACTTC
CASSPSDTPAEQYF
>TRBV14|once|TRBJ2-1|NA
TGTGCCAGCAGCCAAGTAGGGGGTAGTGAGCAGTTCTTC
CASSQVGGSEQFF
>TRBV10-3|NA|TRBJ2-7|TRBD1
TGTGCCATCAGTGGGACAGGGGGCGCTTTATACGAGCAGTACTTC
CAISGTGGALYEQYF
>TRBV15|NA|TRBJ2-2|TRBD2
TGTGCCACCAGCCCTAGGACTAGCAGGCGGGAGCTGTTTTTT
CATSPRTSRRELFF
>TRBV7-9|NA|TRBJ1-4|NA
TGTGCCAGCAGCTTAGCCTCGGGGTGGGTTAATGAAAAACTGTTTTTT
CASSLASGWVNEKLFF